This note documents a single TCR beta chain sequence. Its specificity is unknown. These data belong to a study of T cell repertoires in cytomegalovirus infection. The overall study: Indicated by public TCR beta signatures were CMV infection and matching HLA type.

Study-wide findings and caveats: CMV-specific TCR beta clonotypes restricted by HLA-C were the ones dominating the ex vivo response. Cumulated frequencies of public TCR beta families served to identify carriers of CMV plus the relevant HLA.

V was pared by 4 bases and J by 4 bases, with 10 bases between. The length of the CDR3 is 13 residues. Germline V gene lookup returns CDR1 SQVTM and CDR2 ANQGSEA. TCRdb independently ran MiXCR on the reads; one entry per CDR3 protein. This sample has just under 550,000 distinct CDR3 sequences; more than 25% occur once, and the top ten carry less than 15%. The rearrangement links TRBV29-1 to TRBJ2-2; D gene unclear. The sequence was collected from a human donor in good health (CMV status not recorded). Some clones in this sample may be carry-over from other donors' samples. The specimen sequenced was PBMCs. CDR3 nucleotides: TGCAGCGTTGGGAGTGGCGGCACCGGGGAGCTGTTTTTT. It codes for CSVGSGGTGELFF.